This passage covers 9 T cell receptor beta chains from one sample sequenced in a study of T cells in Graves' hyperthyroidism and ophthalmopathy. TCR beta CDR3 regions were amplified from RNA transcripts. HTBI primers were the set used in a first-round RT-PCR of the TCR CDR3. TCRdb passed the multiplex PCR reads through MiXCR, listing each CDR3 protein once. The repertoire holds approximately 560,000 distinct CDR3 sequences, with 15% to 18% as singletons. Sequences were obtained from blood. These receptors came from a woman aged 25 to 45 with Graves' hyperthyroidism.

There are a few counts of this clonotype. The V and J genes are TRBV7-3 and TRBJ2-2; possibly TRBD2 for D (6 bases). V was pared by 4 bases and J by 3 bases, with 12 bases between. Per the germline V gene, CDR1 is SGHTA and CDR2 is FQGTGA. This CDR3 spans 15 amino acids. CDR3 bases: TGTGCCAGCAGCTCCCGGGGGTTTGACACCGGGGAGCTGTTTTTT. It specifies CASSSRGFDTGELFF.

Ten or more counts support this clonotype. The V and J genes are TRBV27 and TRBJ2-1; weak D call: TRBD2 (6 bases). Germline V gene lookup returns CDR1 MNHEY and CDR2 SMNVEV (reference sequence). CDR3 length: 14 residues. Trimming took off 5 bases at V and 6 bases at J, with 14 bases between the two ends. CDR3 protein: CASSRDSGGNEQFF. DNA for the CDR3: TGTGCCAGCAGTCGGGACTCTGGGGGCAATGAGCAGTTCTTC.

The chain uses TRBV6-1 and TRBJ1-6, with D unresolved. Looked up from germline, CDR1 is MNHNS and CDR2 is SASEGT. The V end lost 5 bases, the J end lost 7 bases, and 15 bases lay between the germline ends. CDR3 size: 15 residues. The CDR3 protein is CASSRKAEGNSPLHF. CDR3 coding DNA: TGTGCCAGCAGTCGGAAGGCGGAGGGCAATTCACCCCTCCACTTT.

CDR3: CASSDGGKGAGTEAFF. The DNA for the CDR3 is TGTGCCAGCAGCGACGGAGGAAAGGGGGCTGGAACTGAAGCTTTCTTT. The genes are TRBV13 and TRBJ1-1; 7 nucleotides match TRBD1. This CDR3 has 16 amino acids. The V and J ends lost 5 bases and 5 bases, in that order; junction bases with no gene match: 14. Germline CDR1 and CDR2: PRHDT and FYEKMQ (reference sequence).

This clonotype was found many times. The chain carries TRBV30 and TRBJ1-5; D is unclear. V was pared by 0 bases and J by 3 bases, with 6 bases between. Germline CDR1 is GTSNPN and CDR2 is SVGIG (reference sequence). The CDR3 is 13 amino acids. The CDR3 sequence is CAWSVRSNQPQHF. The CDR3 coding sequence is TGTGCCTGGAGTGTTAGGTCCAATCAGCCCCAGCATTTT.

Concerning this clonotype itself: Germline and junction disagree at one end, which may indicate a read error. The CDR3 nucleotides read TGCGGTGCTAGAGGTTTCGGAGGGGGCACTGAAGCTTTCTTT. Its protein is CGARGFGGGTEAFF. The rearrangement joins TRBV20-1 to TRBJ1-1; D perhaps matches TRBD1 (6 bases). Germline assignment: CDR1 DFQATT and CDR2 SNEGSKA (reference sequence). This CDR3 is 14 amino acids long.

This chain connects TRBV30 to TRBJ1-4; D gene uncertain. V shed 2 bases and J shed 5 bases, with 9 bases lying between them. Germline V gene data show CDR1 as GTSNPN and CDR2 as SVGIG (reference sequence). The CDR3 has 13 residues. The chain's CDR3 is CAWSFVANEKLFF. The CDR3 DNA reads TGTGCCTGGAGTTTTGTGGCGAATGAAAAACTGTTTTTT.

The CDR3 reads CASSIDSPRYEQYF. CDR3 nucleotides: TGTGCCAGCAGTATCGACAGTCCCCGCTACGAGCAGTACTTC. V gene TRBV6-5 combines with J gene TRBJ2-7; D may be TRBD1 (5 bases). Trimming left V 5 bases short and J 3 bases short, with 14 bases between. This CDR3 has 14 residues. Germline CDR1 MNHEY, CDR2 SVGAGI.

Ten or more counts support this clonotype. The V and J genes are TRBV30 and TRBJ2-3, with 11 bases lining up with TRBD2. Germline values: CDR1 GTSNPN, CDR2 SVGIG (reference sequence). The CDR3 extends over 14 amino acids. V shed 4 bases, J shed 4 bases, and the junction held 4 bases outside the gene matches. The CDR3 region has the DNA TGTGCCTGGACTAGCGGGAGGACGGCAGATACGCAGTATTTT. It translates to CAWTSGRTADTQYF.